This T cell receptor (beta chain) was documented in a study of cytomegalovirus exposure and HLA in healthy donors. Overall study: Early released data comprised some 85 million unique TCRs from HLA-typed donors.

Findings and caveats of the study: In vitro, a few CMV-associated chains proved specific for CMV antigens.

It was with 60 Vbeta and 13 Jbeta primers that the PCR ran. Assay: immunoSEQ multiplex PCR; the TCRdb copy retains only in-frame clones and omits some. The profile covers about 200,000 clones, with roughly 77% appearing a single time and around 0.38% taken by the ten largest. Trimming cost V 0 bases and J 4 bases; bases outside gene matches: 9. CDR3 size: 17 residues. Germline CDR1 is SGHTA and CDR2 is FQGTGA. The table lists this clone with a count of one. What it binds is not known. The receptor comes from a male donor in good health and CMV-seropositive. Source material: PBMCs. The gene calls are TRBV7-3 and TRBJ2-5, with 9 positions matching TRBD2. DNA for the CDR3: TGTGCCAGCAGCTTAACGGCGGGGGGGGGACCCCCAGAGACCCAGTACTTC. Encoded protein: CASSLTAGGGPPETQYF.